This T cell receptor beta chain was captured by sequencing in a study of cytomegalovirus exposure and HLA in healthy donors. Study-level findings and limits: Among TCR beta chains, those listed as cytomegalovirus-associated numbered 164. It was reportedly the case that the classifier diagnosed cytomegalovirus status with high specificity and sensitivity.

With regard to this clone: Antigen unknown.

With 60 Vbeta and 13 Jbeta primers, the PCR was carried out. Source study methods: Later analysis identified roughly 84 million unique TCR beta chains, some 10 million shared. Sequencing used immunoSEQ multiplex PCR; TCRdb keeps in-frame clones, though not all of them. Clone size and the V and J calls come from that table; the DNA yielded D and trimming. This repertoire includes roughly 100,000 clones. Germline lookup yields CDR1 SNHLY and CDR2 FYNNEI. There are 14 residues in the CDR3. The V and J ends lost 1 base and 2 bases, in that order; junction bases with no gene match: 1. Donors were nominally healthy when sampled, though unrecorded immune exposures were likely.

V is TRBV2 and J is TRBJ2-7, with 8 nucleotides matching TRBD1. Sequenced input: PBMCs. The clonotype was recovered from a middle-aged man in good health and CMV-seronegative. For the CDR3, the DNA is TGTGCCAGCAGTGAAGGGACAGGGACCTACGAGCAGTACTTC. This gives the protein CASSEGTGTYEQYF. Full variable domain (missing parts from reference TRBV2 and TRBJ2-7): EPEVTQTPSHQVTQMGQEVILRCVPISNHLYFYWYRQILGQKVEFLVSFYNNEISEKSEIFDDQFSVERPDGSNFTLKIRSTKLEDSAMYFCASSEGTGTYEQYFGPGTRLTVT.